These 18 T cell receptor beta chains were all obtained from the same sample, sequenced in a study of T-cell reconstitution after alpha-beta-depleted transplantation in children (dated by TCRdb to the mid-2010s). The method behind the library was PCR. Reads for this sample came from an Illumina HiSeq 2500. Molecular barcoding was employed in the preparation of TCR libraries, with unique molecular identifiers being used to normalize TCRbeta repertoire quantification. TCRdb's own reprocessing of the public reads used fastp at Q25 and MiXCR and kept productive beta chains. One record per CDR3 amino acid sequence lists the most common genes and DNA. Counted in this sample were hundreds of thousands of distinct CDR3 sequences; around 13% of them appeared once. Clones ranked in the top ten supply around 0.76% of the sample. What this sample's treatment or condition label stands for: allogeneic hematopoietic cell transplantation with graft depleted of TCRalphabeta T cells and CD19 B cells.

The sequencing used PBMCs, collected before TCRalphabeta/CD19-depleted stem cell transplant. Receptors originate from a girl aged 2-10 years with congenital amegakaryocytic thrombocytopenia, due to receive a stem cell transplant.

This CDR3 is CASSERTAPGELFF. CDR3 nucleotide sequence: TGCGCCAGCAGCGAGCGGACAGCCCCCGGGGAGCTGTTTTTT. V is TRBV4-1 and J is TRBJ2-2, with D tentatively TRBD1 (6 bases). CDR1 and CDR2 from the germline V gene are MGHRA and YSYEKL. Deletions cut 5 bases from V and 6 bases from J, with 13 bases between. This CDR3 spans 14 amino acids.

The chain carries TRBV29-1 and TRBJ1-2, with TRBD1 matching over 7 bases. Per germline, CDR1 SQVTM and CDR2 ANQGSEA. The CDR3 is 12 residues long. Trimming removed 5 bases from V and 2 bases from J; junction bases left unmatched: 2. Written as DNA, the CDR3 is TGCAGCGTTTCACAGGGGAACTATGGCTACACCTTC. Protein: CSVSQGNYGYTF.

A remark on this clonotype: At one boundary the junction diverges from the germline segment, which might be a read error. The gene calls are TRBV20-1 and TRBJ2-4, with 15 nucleotides matching TRBD2. The CDR3 covers 17 residues. Germline-derived CDR1 and CDR2 are DFQATT and SNEGSKA (reference sequence). In DNA form, the CDR3 reads TGCTGTGCTAGAGTCGCCGGACTAGCGGGAGGGCCCTCCATTCAGTACTTC. This encodes CCARVAGLAGGPSIQYF.

This rearrangement joins TRBV11-2 to TRBJ1-3, with D maybe TRBD1 (6 bases). V was cut by 2 bases and J by 0 bases, with 17 bases left in between. The CDR3 contains 18 residues. Germline V gives CDR1 SGHAT, CDR2 FQNNGV. This CDR3 reads CASSLWTDTSFSGNTIYF. The CDR3 nucleotides are TGTGCCAGCAGCTTATGGACAGACACGTCCTTCTCTGGAAACACCATATATTTT.

This clonotype was picked up many times. The chain joins TRBV20-1 to TRBJ2-1, with 12 bases aligning to TRBD2. CDR1 is DFQATT, CDR2 SNEGSKA, per germline (reference sequence). Germline trimming cut 5 bases from V and 11 bases from J; bases unmatched to any gene: 10. This CDR3 has 14 residues. Here the CDR3 reads CSAPRLAGENKQFF. CDR3 in DNA: TGCAGTGCTCCCCGACTAGCGGGAGAGAACAAGCAGTTCTTC.

This clonotype was seen only a few times. The chain has TRBV15 and TRBJ2-7; no clear D. CDR1 and CDR2 from the germline V gene are LNHNV and YYDKDF (reference sequence). This CDR3 is built from 12 residues. V lost 3 bases to trimming and J lost 3 bases, with 6 bases between them. CDR3 region: CATSRESYEQYF. The CDR3 region has the DNA TGTGCCACCAGCAGGGAAAGCTACGAGCAGTACTTC.

This chain links TRBV19 with TRBJ1-5; 9 nucleotides agree with TRBD1. The trim removed 3 bases at V and 6 bases at J, leaving 3 bases unmatched. The CDR3 runs to 14 residues. Germline V gene data show CDR1 as LNHDA and CDR2 as SQIVND (reference sequence). CDR3 sequence reads: CASSIGTGIQPQHF. The DNA of the CDR3 is TGTGCCAGTAGTATCGGGACAGGGATTCAGCCCCAGCATTTT.

This clonotype was recorded at least ten times. The chain joins TRBV7-8 to TRBJ2-3, with 8 positions matching TRBD1. Trimming cost V 0 bases and J 2 bases; bases outside gene matches: 10. CDR3 length equals 18 residues. The germline gives CDR1 SGHVS, CDR2 FQNEAQ. For the CDR3, the DNA is TGTGCCAGCAGCTTAGCCTCCGGGACAGGTTTCAACACAGATACGCAGTATTTT. It encodes CASSLASGTGFNTDTQYF.

The V call is TRBV19, the J call TRBJ2-3, with TRBD2 matching over 10 bases. The length of the CDR3 is 17 residues. In germline, CDR1 is LNHDA, CDR2 SQIVND (reference sequence). V lost 0 bases to trimming and J lost 3 bases; unmatched junction nucleotides: 6. Written as DNA, the CDR3 is TGTGCCAGTAGTATAGATCCGGCACTAGCGGGAACAGATACGCAGTATTTT. It encodes CASSIDPALAGTDTQYF.

The chain joins TRBV20-1 to TRBJ2-5, with a tentative D call TRBD1 (6 bases). V gave up 6 bases and J gave up 1 base, with 18 bases separating them. This CDR3 contains 15 residues. The V gene's germline CDR1 is DFQATT and CDR2 SNEGSKA (reference sequence). For the CDR3, the DNA is TGCAGTGCAAGAAAACAGGGACCCTTCCAAGAGACCCAGTACTTC. It specifies CSARKQGPFQETQYF.

The chain carries TRBV2 and TRBJ2-7; D tentatively reads TRBD1 or TRBD2 (5 bases each). Trimming stripped 8 bases from V and 3 bases from J, with 14 bases between. The V gene's germline CDR1 is SNHLY and CDR2 FYNNEI. This CDR3 spans 13 amino acids. This CDR3 is CASQMGDGYEQYF. The CDR3, as DNA: TGTGCCAGCCAAATGGGGGACGGCTACGAGCAGTACTTC. Using reference TRBV2 and TRBJ2-7 for the parts outside the CDR3, the full variable domain is EPEVTQTPSHQVTQMGQEVILRCVPISNHLYFYWYRQILGQKVEFLVSFYNNEISEKSEIFDDQFSVERPDGSNFTLKIRSTKLEDSAMYFCASQMGDGYEQYFGPGTRLTVT.

Many counts were recorded for this clonotype. The rearrangement uses TRBV11-2 and TRBJ2-3; unclear D gene. V lost 0 bases, J lost 3 bases, and 16 bases lay in between. CDR1 is SGHAT and CDR2 is FQNNGV in the germline V gene. This CDR3 spans 17 amino acids. CDR3 coding DNA: TGTGCCAGCAGCTTAGATCGGGCCCCGTCGAGGACAGATACGCAGTATTTT. Its protein product is CASSLDRAPSRTDTQYF. Supplemented by reference TRBV11-2 and TRBJ2-3, the full variable domain reads EAGVAQSPRYKIIEKRQSVAFWCNPISGHATLYWYQQILGQGPKLLIQFQNNGVVDDSQLPKDRFSAERLKGVDSTLKIQPAKLEDSAVYLCASSLDRAPSRTDTQYFGPGTRLTVL.

The rearrangement uses TRBV4-1 and TRBJ2-7, with 8 bases that match TRBD2. The germline CDR1 and CDR2 sequences are MGHRA and YSYEKL. The CDR3 runs 16 residues. V lost 1 base, J lost 3 bases, and 8 bases stayed unmatched. CDR3 nucleotide sequence: TGCGCCAGCAGCCAAGTGATGACTAGCGCCAACTACGAGCAGTACTTC. Translation: CASSQVMTSANYEQYF.

CDR3 amino acids: CASSLGSEDYGYTF. In DNA, the CDR3 is TGTGCCAGCAGTCTCGGGAGCGAAGACTATGGCTACACCTTC. This chain joins TRBV6-1 and TRBJ1-2; D ambiguous. The CDR3 totals 14 residues. CDR1 and CDR2 (germline): MNHNS, SASEGT. V was shortened by 5 bases and J by 3 bases, with 13 bases between the two germline ends.

Remarks on this clonotype: A much more abundant neighbour one base away suggests this may be a read error. This chain joins TRBV10-1 and TRBJ2-1; the D gene is possibly TRBD1 (6 bases). CDR1 is WNHNN and CDR2 is SYGVQD in the germline V gene (reference sequence). The V gene lost 1 base and the J gene lost 5 bases, with 9 bases spanning the gap. The CDR3 is made up of 14 amino acids. CDR3 coding DNA: TGCGCCAGCAGTGAGTTCCAGGGGCACAATGAGCAGTTCTTC. Encoded protein: CASSEFQGHNEQFF.

As for this clonotype: Being one base from a much bigger clone, this may be a read error. CDR3 nucleotide sequence: TGCAATGCTAGAAGGCTAGCGGTATACAATGAGCAGTTCTTC. This encodes CNARRLAVYNEQFF. This rearrangement joins TRBV20-1 to TRBJ2-1; TRBD2 matches at 7 bases. This CDR3 is built from 14 residues. Germline V CDR1 and CDR2: DFQATT, SNEGSKA (reference sequence).

This clonotype was seen at least ten times. The germline gene is not matched at one end of the junction; a read error may be the cause. The chain has TRBV12-3 or TRBV12-4 and TRBJ2-1; D is ambiguous. The CDR3 loop spans 11 amino acids. Here the CDR3 reads CQSRSYNEQFF. In DNA, the CDR3 is TGCCAAAGTCGCTCCTACAATGAGCAGTTCTTC.

This clonotype appeared many times. The chain combines TRBV6-1 with TRBJ2-2; TRBD2 might be the D (6 bases). The germline V and J ends were trimmed by 5 bases and 3 bases, with 13 bases remaining between them. Germline loops: CDR1 MNHNS, CDR2 SASEGT. There are 15 residues in the CDR3. The DNA of the CDR3 is TGTGCCAGCAGTACCCGGACTACAGACACCGGGGAGCTGTTTTTT. It codes for CASSTRTTDTGELFF.